Listed here are 9 T cell receptor beta chains from one sample, sequenced in a study of post-analysis software for immune sequencing data. Whole-study results and caveats: In patients, about five TRBV segments were more frequent than in controls, with TRBV5-6, TRBV5-1 and TRBV20-1 among them.

TCR beta cDNA libraries included unique molecular identifiers. TCRdb re-analysed the PCR reads in MiXCR, keeping a single row per CDR3 protein. The sample carries hundreds of thousands of distinct CDR3 sequences, roughly 50% recorded once. Antigens of these TCRs are unknown. The sequenced sample consisted of blood. These receptors all stem from a girl between 5 and 17 years old with multiple sclerosis.

J is TRBJ2-7 and V is TRBV20-1; TRBD2 might be the D (6 bases). CDR3 length: 15 amino acids. V lost 6 bases to trimming and J lost 4 bases, with 22 bases between them. Germline CDR1 DFQATT, CDR2 SNEGSKA (reference sequence). The CDR3 bases are TGCAGTGCAGTCCGTACCGGGACTCCTTTGTACGAGCAGTACTTC. Protein: CSAVRTGTPLYEQYF.

In its sample, this clonotype was seen a few times. The chain couples TRBV20-1 to TRBJ2-1; D is ambiguous. The CDR3 loop spans 14 amino acids. V lost 0 bases to trimming and J lost 6 bases, with 12 bases between them. Germline V CDR1 and CDR2: DFQATT, SNEGSKA (reference sequence). This chain's CDR3 is CSARDATFGNEQFF. CDR3 nucleotides: TGCAGTGCTAGAGACGCCACGTTCGGCAATGAGCAGTTCTTC.

The V call is TRBV10-2, the J call TRBJ2-5; TRBD2 matches 8 bases. There are 17 residues in the CDR3. From germline, CDR1 is WSHSY and CDR2 SAAADI. V lost 4 bases and J lost 3; bases outside the gene matches: 13. The CDR3 reads CASSGIQTSVQKETQYF. DNA of the CDR3: TGCGCCAGCAGTGGGATTCAGACTAGCGTCCAGAAAGAGACCCAGTACTTC.

This clonotype was detected only a few times. This chain links TRBV10-3 with TRBJ2-1; D is unclear. Germline V gene sequence: CDR1 ENHRY, CDR2 SYGVKD. V was pared by 4 bases and J by 4 bases, with 11 bases between. The CDR3 length is 14 residues. Here the CDR3 reads CAISVGYGYNEQFF. CDR3 in DNA: TGTGCCATCAGTGTAGGTTATGGGTACAATGAGCAGTTCTTC.

This clonotype was recorded a few times. The J gene is TRBJ1-6, the V gene TRBV12-3 or TRBV12-4; TRBD1 agrees at 7 bases. V lost 6 bases, J lost 7 bases, and 9 bases stayed unmatched. The CDR3 has 15 residues. The DNA of the CDR3 is TGTGCCAGCAGCTACCGGGACAGAGGGAATTCACCCCTCCACTTT. Its protein is CASSYRDRGNSPLHF.

In this sample, this clonotype turned up a few times. The chain links TRBV12-3 or TRBV12-4 to TRBJ1-2; TRBD1 aligns across 7 bases. J was trimmed by 5 bases and V by 3 bases; bases with no gene match: 6. There are 14 residues in the CDR3. CDR3 nucleotides: TGTGCCAGCAGTTTGTCCAGGGGGGGTTATGGCTACACCTTC. It specifies CASSLSRGGYGYTF.

This clonotype was seen only once. The rearrangement links TRBV20-1 to TRBJ2-2; TRBD2 matches 10 bases. From germline, CDR1 is DFQATT and CDR2 SNEGSKA (reference sequence). Losses at the gene ends were 0 bases for V and 2 bases for J; bases not matched to a gene: 6. The CDR3 loop spans 17 amino acids. The CDR3 region is CSAREASGGLNTGELFF. DNA of the CDR3: TGCAGTGCTAGAGAGGCTAGCGGGGGCCTCAACACCGGGGAGCTGTTTTTT.

The chain is built from TRBV6-6 and TRBJ1-1; 10 bases match TRBD1. The CDR3 is 13 residues long. V was pared by 4 bases and J by 7 bases, with 3 bases of the junction left unmatched. Germline assignment: CDR1 MNHNY and CDR2 SVGAGI (reference sequence). CDR3 region: CASSSGTGVEAFF. In DNA form, the CDR3 reads TGTGCCAGCAGTTCCGGGACAGGGGTTGAAGCTTTCTTT.

The rearrangement links TRBV7-9 to TRBJ1-1; 7 bases line up with TRBD1. Germline trimming cut 5 bases from V and 1 base from J; bases unmatched to any gene: 7. This CDR3 region has 15 residues. The germline CDR1 and CDR2 sequences are SEHNR and FQNEAQ (reference sequence). The CDR3 reads CASSTDRATNTEAFF. As DNA, the CDR3 is TGTGCCAGCAGCACAGACAGGGCTACGAACACTGAAGCTTTCTTT.